The 20 T cell receptor beta chains presented below share a single source sample, sequenced in a study of T cell responses to AZD1222 COVID-19 vaccine. The assay was immunoSEQ multiplex PCR, and TCRdb's table has in-frame clones only and misses some. The data hold approximately 100,000 clones, with 92% observed a single time. The input for sequencing was peripheral blood, taken on day 0 of AZD1222 vaccination. The receptors derive from an adult in good health.

The table lists this clone with a count of one. This chain joins TRBV28 and TRBJ1-1; D ambiguous. The V end lost 4 bases, the J end lost 7 bases, and 7 bases lay between the germline ends. CDR3 length: 11 residues. Per the germline V gene, CDR1 is MDHEN and CDR2 is SYDVKM. CDR3 bases: TGTGCCAGCAGTTCGTTAGGTGAAGCTTTCTTT. It codes for CASSSLGEAFF.

This chain joins TRBV30 and TRBJ1-2; D is perhaps TRBD1 (5 bases). Germline V gene lookup returns CDR1 GTSNPN and CDR2 SVGIG (reference sequence). The V end was cut by 2 bases, the J end by 0 bases, with 7 bases between. The CDR3 spans 13 residues. CDR3 sequence reads: CAWSPGSNYGYTF. Here the CDR3 DNA reads TGTGCCTGGAGTCCAGGGTCTAACTATGGCTACACCTTC.

This sequence joins TRBV7-9 and TRBJ2-2, with D maybe TRBD1 (6 bases). This CDR3 has 15 residues. CDR1 and CDR2 from the germline V gene are SEHNR and FQNEAQ (reference sequence). The V end was cut by 1 base, the J end by 5 bases, with 11 bases between. CDR3 sequence: CASSLEAGVTGELFF. CDR3 coding DNA: TGTGCCAGCAGCTTAGAGGCAGGGGTAACCGGGGAGCTGTTTTTT.

J is TRBJ2-5 and V is TRBV4-3; D gene unclear. Germline lookup yields CDR1 LGHNA and CDR2 YSLEER. The V and J ends lost 1 base and 4 bases respectively, with 19 bases between them. This CDR3 spans 17 amino acids. CDR3 DNA sequence: TGCGCCAGCAGCCAAGTTTATGAGCGTCTAGTCGGAGAGACCCAGTACTTC. It yields the protein CASSQVYERLVGETQYF.

The chain recombines TRBV19 with TRBJ2-3; 8 nucleotides match TRBD2. V was pared by 8 bases and J by 6 bases, with 7 bases of the junction left unmatched. Germline CDR1 LNHDA, CDR2 SQIVND (reference sequence). The CDR3 sequence is 13 residues long. This CDR3 reads CASGGTGGDTQYF. In nucleotides, the CDR3 is TGTGCCAGTGGCGGGACGGGGGGGGATACGCAGTATTTT.

The chain recombines TRBV5-1 with TRBJ1-5; D remains unclear. V was clipped by 1 base and J by 3 bases, with 5 bases between them. The CDR3 is made up of 13 amino acids. CDR1 and CDR2 (germline): SGHRS, YFSETQ. In nucleotides, the CDR3 is TGCGCCAGCAGCTTGAATCCCAATCAGCCCCAGCATTTT. Protein: CASSLNPNQPQHF.

The J gene is TRBJ2-5, the V gene TRBV5-1; 8 nucleotides match TRBD2. V trimming: 2 bases; J trimming: 0 bases; junction bases outside the gene matches: 3. The V gene's germline CDR1 is SGHRS and CDR2 YFSETQ. This CDR3 is built from 15 residues. The CDR3 nucleotides read TGCGCCAGCAGCTTTAGCGGGGTGTACCAAGAGACCCAGTACTTC. The encoded protein is CASSFSGVYQETQYF.

This clone appeared a single time. CDR3 sequence (DNA): TGTGCCTGGAGAATTAAGGGGGCAGGCGAAAAACTGTTTTTT. It yields the protein CAWRIKGAGEKLFF. The chain couples TRBV30 to TRBJ1-4; 7 nucleotides match TRBD1. This CDR3 contains 14 residues. Germline V gene sequence: CDR1 GTSNPN, CDR2 SVGIG (reference sequence). After removal of 3 bases from V and 8 bases from J, the junction contained 9 bases not matched to a gene.

The chain joins TRBV19 to TRBJ1-4; a weak D match, TRBD1 (5 bases). The CDR3 contains 16 residues. Trimming took off 5 bases at V and 7 bases at J, with 20 bases between the two ends. The germline gives CDR1 LNHDA, CDR2 SQIVND (reference sequence). CDR3 DNA sequence: TGTGCCAGTAGTCTACAACCGGGGCAGGGAGGTGAAAAACTGTTTTTT. This encodes CASSLQPGQGGEKLFF.

The CDR3 is CATSDPSGQGETQYF. The CDR3 coding sequence is TGTGCCACCAGTGATCCCTCGGGACAAGGAGAGACCCAGTACTTC. The chain carries TRBV24-1 and TRBJ2-5, with D perhaps matching TRBD1 (6 bases). The CDR3 length is 15 residues. Looked up from germline, CDR1 is KGHDR and CDR2 is SFDVKD. V lost 3 bases, J lost 4 bases, and 14 bases lay in between.

The J gene is TRBJ2-7, the V gene TRBV19; TRBD1 agrees at 7 bases. CDR3 size: 14 residues. V trimming: 3 bases; J trimming: 5 bases; junction bases outside the gene matches: 7. CDR1 and CDR2 (germline): LNHDA, SQIVND (reference sequence). CDR3 coding DNA: TGTGCCAGTAGTATCCGACAGGGTTTGGACGAGCAGTACTTC. The encoded protein is CASSIRQGLDEQYF.

The chain recombines TRBV29-1 with TRBJ2-5, with unresolved D. The V and J ends lost 4 bases and 1 base respectively, with 4 bases between them. The CDR3 extends over 11 amino acids. In germline, CDR1 is SQVTM, CDR2 ANQGSEA. CDR3 DNA: TGCAGCGTTGGCTTCCAAGAGACCCAGTACTTC. It is translated as CSVGFQETQYF.

The V gene is TRBV13, the J gene TRBJ2-7; the match to TRBD1 covers 8 bases. The trim removed 5 bases at V and 2 bases at J, leaving 11 bases unmatched. CDR1 PRHDT and CDR2 FYEKMQ come from the germline V gene (reference sequence). CDR3 size: 16 residues. In nucleotides, the CDR3 is TGTGCCAGCAGCACCGTCGGGACAGGTGAACCCTACGAGCAGTACTTC. This gives the protein CASSTVGTGEPYEQYF. The full variable domain, in which reference TRBV13 and TRBJ2-7 provide the parts outside the CDR3, is AAGVIQSPRHLIKEKRETATLKCYPIPRHDTVYWYQQGPGQDPQFLISFYEKMQSDKGSIPDRFSAQQFSDYHSELNMSSLELGDSALYFCASSTVGTGEPYEQYFGPGTRLTVT.

The CDR3, as DNA: TGTGCCAGCAGCTTTGATGTAAACACCGGGGAGCTGTTTTTT. As protein: CASSFDVNTGELFF. This chain links TRBV7-9 with TRBJ2-2, with D unclear. The CDR3 sequence is 14 residues long. V gave up 3 bases and J gave up 2 bases, with 7 bases separating them. CDR1 is SEHNR and CDR2 is FQNEAQ in the germline V gene (reference sequence).

The chain joins TRBV7-9 to TRBJ2-5; a possible D gene is TRBD1 (5 bases). CDR3 length: 15 amino acids. Germline CDR1 is SEHNR and CDR2 is FQNEAQ (reference sequence). Trimming left V 1 base short and J 1 base short, with 10 bases between. The DNA of the CDR3 is TGTGCCAGCAGCTTAGGAGGACAAGCCCAAGAGACCCAGTACTTC. It translates to CASSLGGQAQETQYF.

Only one count was recorded for this clone. The rearrangement links TRBV19 to TRBJ2-3; D is perhaps TRBD1 or TRBD2 (5 bases each). The length of the CDR3 is 14 residues. From germline, CDR1 is LNHDA and CDR2 SQIVND (reference sequence). The ends were cut back, 4 bases at V and 6 bases at J, with 14 bases in the middle. DNA of the CDR3: TGTGCCAGTAGTACCGGGGCCGACTCTGATACGCAGTATTTT. It encodes CASSTGADSDTQYF.

This clone was recorded once. The rearrangement uses TRBV6-5 and TRBJ1-2; D remains ambiguous. The germline V and J ends were trimmed by 7 bases and 0 bases, with 9 bases remaining between them. This CDR3 contains 13 residues. The germline V gene encodes CDR1 MNHEY and CDR2 SVGAGI. CDR3 sequence: CASTREANYGYTF. The CDR3 DNA is TGTGCCAGCACTCGGGAAGCTAACTATGGCTACACCTTC.

This sequence joins TRBV9 and TRBJ2-5; the match to TRBD1 covers 7 bases. From germline, CDR1 is SGDLS and CDR2 YYNGEE. V lost 4 bases, J lost 5 bases, and 11 bases stayed unmatched. The CDR3 length is 15 residues. The CDR3 DNA is TGTGCCAGCAGCAAAGCCGGGACAGTGAGGGAGACCCAGTACTTC. Its translation is CASSKAGTVRETQYF.

This clone has more than one count but fewer than ten. The chain employs TRBV21-1 and TRBJ2-1; TRBD2, as called in the table, went unchecked against the DNA. TRBV21-1 is recorded as a pseudogene. This CDR3 comprises 18 residues. CDR3 amino acids: CASSKALFGGSSYNEQFF. The CDR3 bases are TGTGCCAGCAGCAAAGCGCTTTTCGGGGGGAGCTCCTACAATGAGCAGTTCTTC.

The chain joins TRBV30 to TRBJ1-1; D gene unclear. The V end lost 1 base, the J end lost 1 base, and 4 bases lay between the germline ends. Germline loops: CDR1 GTSNPN, CDR2 SVGIG (reference sequence). The CDR3 consists of 12 residues. The CDR3 coding sequence is TGTGCCTGGAGTGGAGAGAACACTGAAGCTTTCTTT. Translating it yields CAWSGENTEAFF.